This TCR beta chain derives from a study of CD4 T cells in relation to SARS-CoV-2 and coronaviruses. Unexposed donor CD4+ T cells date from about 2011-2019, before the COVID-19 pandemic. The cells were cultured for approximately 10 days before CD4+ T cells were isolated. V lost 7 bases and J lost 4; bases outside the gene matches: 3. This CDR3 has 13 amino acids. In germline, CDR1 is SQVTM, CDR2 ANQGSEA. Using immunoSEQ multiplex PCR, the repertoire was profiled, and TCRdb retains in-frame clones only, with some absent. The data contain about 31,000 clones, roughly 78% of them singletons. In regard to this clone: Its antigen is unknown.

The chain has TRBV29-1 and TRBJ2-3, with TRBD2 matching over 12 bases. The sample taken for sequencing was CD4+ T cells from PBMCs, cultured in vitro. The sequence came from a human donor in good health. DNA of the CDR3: TGCAGCGCCCTAGCGGGAGGGGCAGATACGCAGTATTTT. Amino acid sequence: CSALAGGADTQYF.